One and the same sample provided the 28 T cell receptor beta chains below, sequenced in a study of blood T cell repertoires in COVID-19 (dated by TCRdb to 2018 to 2021). The method was the immunoSEQ multiplex PCR assay. What TCRdb holds here is the immuneACCESS table cut down to in-frame rearrangements. Part of the clones is not present; checked against another copy, under half of the missing clones reflect an unresolved V gene, and the others are unexplained. The sample table records over 45,000 clones; 89% of these occur just once. Around 30% of the sample comes from the top ten. The specimen was peripheral blood. Receptors were obtained from an elderly woman with acute or convalescent COVID-19.

The chain uses TRBV30 and TRBJ1-2; 7 nucleotides match TRBD1. In germline, CDR1 is GTSNPN, CDR2 SVGIG (reference sequence). This CDR3 contains 14 residues. V shed 2 bases, J shed 5 bases, and the junction held 8 bases outside the gene matches. As DNA, the CDR3 is TGTGCCTGGAGTCCCGACAGGGAGTTTTATGGCTACACCTTC. Translation gives CAWSPDREFYGYTF.

V gene TRBV13 combines with J gene TRBJ1-1; D is perhaps TRBD1 (5 bases). Trimming pared 5 bases from V and 2 bases from J, leaving 15 bases between. CDR3 size: 15 residues. Germline V CDR1 and CDR2: PRHDT, FYEKMQ (reference sequence). The CDR3 DNA reads TGTGCCAGCAGCCTTCGGAGGGGTCTTAACACTGAAGCTTTCTTT. Translation: CASSLRRGLNTEAFF.

The gene calls are TRBV3-1 (or the pseudogene TRBV3-2) and TRBJ1-2, with D unresolved. Germline CDR1 LGHDT, CDR2 YNNKEL (reference sequence). V lost 1 base and J lost 1, with 13 bases in between. CDR3 length equals 16 residues. The CDR3 DNA reads as TGTGCCAGCAGCCAAGTGGAGGGTCCCATTAACTATGGCTACACCTTC. This encodes CASSQVEGPINYGYTF.

The genes are TRBV5-4 and TRBJ2-5; TRBD2 matches at 7 bases. The CDR3 has 14 amino acids. From germline, CDR1 is SGHNT and CDR2 YYREEE (reference sequence). Losses at the gene ends were 5 bases for V and 9 bases for J; bases not matched to a gene: 13. The CDR3 sequence is CASSRPGGPRAQYF. CDR3 nucleotides: TGTGCCAGCAGTCGGCCGGGGGGTCCAAGGGCCCAGTACTTC.

The gene calls are TRBV5-1 and TRBJ2-7; D may be TRBD1 (5 bases). Deletions cut 1 base from V and 7 bases from J, with 9 bases between. Germline V gene sequence: CDR1 SGHRS, CDR2 YFSETQ. The CDR3 length is 12 residues. The CDR3 protein is CASSLLGREQYF. CDR3 bases: TGCGCCAGCAGCTTGTTGGGGCGGGAGCAGTACTTC. The full variable domain, rest sourced from reference TRBV5-1 and TRBJ2-7, is KAGVTQTPRYLIKTRGQQVTLSCSPISGHRSVSWYQQTPGQGLQFLFEYFSETQRNKGNFPGRFSGRQFSNSRSEMNVSTLELGDSALYLCASSLLGREQYFGPGTRLTVT.

This clone was counted once. This chain joins TRBV7-6 and TRBJ1-6, with 8 bases matching TRBD1. CDR3 size: 15 residues. The germline CDR1 and CDR2 sequences are SGHVS and FNYEAQ. Germline trimming cut 1 base from V and 5 bases from J; bases unmatched to any gene: 1. CDR3 DNA: TGTGCCAGCAGCTTAGGGACAGGGAATAATTCACCCCTCCACTTT. Translating gives CASSLGTGNNSPLHF.

The genes are TRBV29-1 and TRBJ2-7, with D possibly being TRBD1 (6 bases). Trimming cost V 5 bases and J 6 bases, with 17 bases left between them. The CDR3 has 13 amino acids. Germline V gives CDR1 SQVTM, CDR2 ANQGSEA. This chain's CDR3 is CSVCEQGCFEQYF. The CDR3 DNA is TGCAGCGTTTGTGAACAGGGTTGTTTCGAGCAGTACTTC.

This clone was observed a few times. The J gene is TRBJ1-2, the V gene TRBV5-4; TRBD1 might be the D (5 bases). The V gene lost 3 bases and the J gene lost 8 bases, with 20 bases spanning the gap. From germline, CDR1 is SGHNT and CDR2 YYREEE (reference sequence). This CDR3 region has 15 residues. The CDR3 sequence: CASSSPGGEMGGYTF. The DNA for the CDR3 is TGTGCCAGCAGCTCTCCCGGAGGGGAGATGGGGGGCTACACCTTC.

As regards this clone: This sample includes further DNA sequences coding for the same CDR3. V usage is TRBV5-1 and J usage is TRBJ2-3; 7 bases fit TRBD2. This CDR3 is 13 amino acids long. The germline V gene has CDR1 SGHRS and CDR2 YFSETQ. The trim removed 4 bases at V and 4 bases at J, leaving 3 bases unmatched. This chain's CDR3 is CASSTAGADTQYF. CDR3 nucleotides: TGCGCCAGCAGCACTGCGGGGGCAGATACGCAGTATTTT. Drawing the rest from reference TRBV5-1 and TRBJ2-3, the complete variable domain is KAGVTQTPRYLIKTRGQQVTLSCSPISGHRSVSWYQQTPGQGLQFLFEYFSETQRNKGNFPGRFSGRQFSNSRSEMNVSTLELGDSALYLCASSTAGADTQYFGPGTRLTVL.

J is TRBJ1-3 and V is TRBV3-1 (or the pseudogene TRBV3-2); TRBD1 aligns across 7 bases. CDR1 is LGHDT, CDR2 YNNKEL, per germline (reference sequence). This CDR3 is built from 14 residues. The junction had 2 bases not matched to a gene; V was cut back by 2 bases and J by 4 bases. The CDR3 is CASSQRGQGNTIYF. In DNA form, the CDR3 reads TGTGCCAGCAGCCAAAGGGGACAGGGAAACACCATATATTTT.

This rearrangement joins TRBV6-6 to TRBJ2-2; 11 nucleotides match TRBD2. Germline trimming cut 5 bases from V and 2 bases from J; bases unmatched to any gene: 10. The CDR3 contains 18 residues. Germline CDR1 is MNHNY and CDR2 is SVGAGI (reference sequence). CDR3 sequence reads: CASSHSFLAGGNTGELFF. CDR3 in DNA: TGTGCCAGCAGTCACAGCTTCCTAGCGGGGGGTAACACCGGGGAGCTGTTTTTT.

The genes are TRBV14 and TRBJ2-1, with 7 bases aligning to TRBD2. In germline, CDR1 is SGHDN, CDR2 FVKESK. The J segment lost 7 bases and the V segment lost 4 bases, leaving 13 bases of the junction unmatched. The length of the CDR3 is 16 residues. Here the CDR3 DNA reads TGTGCCAGCAGCCCCCTCGGCGGGGGACTTCCGAATGAGCAGTTCTTC. Translation: CASSPLGGGLPNEQFF.

The chain links TRBV9 to TRBJ2-2; 8 positions agree with TRBD2. From germline, CDR1 is SGDLS and CDR2 YYNGEE. The CDR3 consists of 16 residues. V gave up 1 base and J gave up 4 bases; unmatched junction bases: 6. This CDR3 reads CASSVLAGGPTGELFF. The CDR3, as DNA: TGTGCCAGCAGCGTACTGGCGGGGGGCCCCACCGGGGAGCTGTTTTTT.

The V and J genes are TRBV10-3 and TRBJ2-3; TRBD2 is a possible D gene (6 bases). This CDR3 contains 13 residues. V lost 0 bases, J lost 5 bases, and 6 bases lay in between. Germline CDR1 is ENHRY and CDR2 is SYGVKD. CDR3 sequence (DNA): TGTGCCATCAGTGAGTCGGAGGGAGATACGCAGTATTTT. It codes for CAISESEGDTQYF.

The V gene is TRBV4-1, the J gene TRBJ1-1, with D maybe TRBD1 (5 bases). The CDR3 runs to 13 residues. V was shortened by 4 bases and J by 1 base, with 7 bases between the two germline ends. CDR1 is MGHRA and CDR2 is YSYEKL in the germline V gene. The CDR3 loop reads CASSRTGNTEAFF. The CDR3 nucleotides read TGCGCCAGCAGCCGAACAGGGAACACTGAAGCTTTCTTT.

This chain joins TRBV6-5 and TRBJ1-1; TRBD1 matches 7 bases. Germline V gene sequence: CDR1 MNHEY, CDR2 SVGAGI. This CDR3 is 14 amino acids long. V shed 2 bases, J shed 8 bases, and the junction held 8 bases outside the gene matches. The CDR3 sequence: CASSYRGGFDEAFF. CDR3 nucleotides: TGTGCCAGCAGTTACAGAGGGGGCTTCGACGAAGCTTTCTTT.

The chain has TRBV5-1 and TRBJ1-1; the D is unclear. Germline V CDR1 and CDR2: SGHRS, YFSETQ. Trimming pared 0 bases from V and 4 bases from J, leaving 7 bases between. CDR3 length: 13 amino acids. Here the CDR3 DNA reads TGCGCCAGCAGCTTGGTACAAAGCACTGAAGCTTTCTTT. Translating it yields CASSLVQSTEAFF.

This clone was found once. V and J are TRBV6-4 and TRBJ2-7, with TRBD2 matching over 10 bases. V was pared by 6 bases and J by 4 bases, with 21 bases of the junction left unmatched. Germline loops: CDR1 MRHNA, CDR2 SNTAGT. The CDR3 is 19 residues long. CDR3 sequence: CASRRPKTSGPLGGYEQYV. The CDR3 region has the DNA TGTGCCAGCAGGAGACCCAAGACTAGCGGGCCTTTGGGGGGTTACGAGCAGTACGTC.

This clone was seen only once. V is TRBV11-3 and J is TRBJ2-2, with D perhaps matching TRBD2 (6 bases). V gave up 2 bases and J gave up 2 bases, with 9 bases separating them. This CDR3 region has 15 residues. In germline, CDR1 is SGHNT, CDR2 YENEEA. The CDR3 protein is CASSLFGGNTGELFF. In DNA, the CDR3 is TGTGCCAGCAGCTTATTCGGGGGAAACACCGGGGAGCTGTTTTTT.

The chain carries TRBV3-1 (or the pseudogene TRBV3-2) and TRBJ2-2; 8 bases are a match to TRBD1. J lost 0 bases, V lost 6 bases, and 12 bases had no gene match. Per the germline V gene, CDR1 is LGHDT and CDR2 is YNNKEL (reference sequence). The CDR3 sequence is 18 residues long. The CDR3 DNA reads TGTGCCAGCAGGCCCGGGACAGGAGACCCCGCGAACACCGGGGAGCTGTTTTTT. It encodes CASRPGTGDPANTGELFF.

This chain uses TRBV7-7 with TRBJ1-1; 8 positions match TRBD1. Germline trimming cut 5 bases from V and 0 bases from J; bases unmatched to any gene: 11. CDR3 length: 17 amino acids. Germline lookup yields CDR1 SSHAT and CDR2 FNYEAQ (reference sequence). CDR3 coding DNA: TGTGCCAGCAGCCCCGTCCCCGCGGGACAGGTGAACACTGAAGCTTTCTTT. This codes for CASSPVPAGQVNTEAFF.

The chain combines TRBV6-2 or TRBV6-3 with TRBJ2-1; D is undetermined. CDR1 MNHEY and CDR2 SVGEGT come from the germline V gene. This CDR3 has 12 amino acids. V lost 4 bases and J lost 4, with 5 bases in between. CDR3 nucleotide sequence: TGTGCCAGCAGTTTCAGTTACAATGAGCAGTTCTTC. This translates into CASSFSYNEQFF.

The chain uses TRBV28 and TRBJ1-5; no clear D gene. The CDR3 is 12 residues long. V shed 2 bases and J shed 3 bases, with 2 bases lying between them. The germline CDR1 and CDR2 sequences are MDHEN and SYDVKM. The chain's CDR3 is CASSLLNQPQHF. The CDR3 bases are TGTGCCAGCAGTTTACTCAATCAGCCCCAGCATTTT.

V usage is TRBV6-1 and J usage is TRBJ2-2; possibly TRBD1 for D (6 bases). The V end lost 4 bases, the J end lost 2 bases, and 11 bases lay between the germline ends. The length of the CDR3 is 15 residues. CDR1 and CDR2 (germline): MNHNS, SASEGT. CDR3 loop: CASSAGTYNTGELFF. CDR3 nucleotides: TGTGCCAGCAGTGCCGGGACATACAACACCGGGGAGCTGTTTTTT.

In its sample, this clone was seen a few times. The genes are TRBV4-1 and TRBJ2-1; possible D gene TRBD2, 5 bases. The V gene lost 3 bases and the J gene lost 4 bases, with 13 bases spanning the gap. This CDR3 comprises 15 residues. Germline CDR1 MGHRA, CDR2 YSYEKL. CDR3 sequence (DNA): TGCGCCAGCAGCCACCAGAGGGCCTGGTACAATGAGCAGTTCTTC. Protein: CASSHQRAWYNEQFF.

This chain joins TRBV20-1 and TRBJ1-2, with no clear D. The V end lost 3 bases, the J end lost 8 bases, and 10 bases lay between the germline ends. This CDR3 region has 11 residues. Germline V lookup: CDR1 DFQATT, CDR2 SNEGSKA (reference sequence). CDR3 sequence reads: CSASRQAGYTF. CDR3 DNA sequence: TGCAGTGCTAGTAGGCAGGCCGGCTACACCTTC.

The chain is built from TRBV19 and TRBJ1-5; D remains unclear. This CDR3 comprises 14 residues. CDR1 and CDR2 (germline): LNHDA, SQIVND (reference sequence). Trimming pared 3 bases from V and 7 bases from J, leaving 13 bases between. CDR3 in amino acids: CASSILSIEQPQHF. Here the CDR3 DNA reads TGTGCCAGTAGTATTCTGAGCATCGAGCAGCCCCAGCATTTT.

This sequence joins TRBV7-2 and TRBJ2-1, with 9 positions matching TRBD2. Germline values: CDR1 SGHTA, CDR2 FQGNSA. This CDR3 is 16 amino acids long. V was clipped by 1 base and J by 10 bases; unmatched bases: 11. The CDR3 here is CASSLDSGGRRVEQFF. CDR3 DNA sequence: TGTGCCAGCAGCTTAGATAGCGGGGGCCGGCGGGTGGAGCAGTTCTTC.